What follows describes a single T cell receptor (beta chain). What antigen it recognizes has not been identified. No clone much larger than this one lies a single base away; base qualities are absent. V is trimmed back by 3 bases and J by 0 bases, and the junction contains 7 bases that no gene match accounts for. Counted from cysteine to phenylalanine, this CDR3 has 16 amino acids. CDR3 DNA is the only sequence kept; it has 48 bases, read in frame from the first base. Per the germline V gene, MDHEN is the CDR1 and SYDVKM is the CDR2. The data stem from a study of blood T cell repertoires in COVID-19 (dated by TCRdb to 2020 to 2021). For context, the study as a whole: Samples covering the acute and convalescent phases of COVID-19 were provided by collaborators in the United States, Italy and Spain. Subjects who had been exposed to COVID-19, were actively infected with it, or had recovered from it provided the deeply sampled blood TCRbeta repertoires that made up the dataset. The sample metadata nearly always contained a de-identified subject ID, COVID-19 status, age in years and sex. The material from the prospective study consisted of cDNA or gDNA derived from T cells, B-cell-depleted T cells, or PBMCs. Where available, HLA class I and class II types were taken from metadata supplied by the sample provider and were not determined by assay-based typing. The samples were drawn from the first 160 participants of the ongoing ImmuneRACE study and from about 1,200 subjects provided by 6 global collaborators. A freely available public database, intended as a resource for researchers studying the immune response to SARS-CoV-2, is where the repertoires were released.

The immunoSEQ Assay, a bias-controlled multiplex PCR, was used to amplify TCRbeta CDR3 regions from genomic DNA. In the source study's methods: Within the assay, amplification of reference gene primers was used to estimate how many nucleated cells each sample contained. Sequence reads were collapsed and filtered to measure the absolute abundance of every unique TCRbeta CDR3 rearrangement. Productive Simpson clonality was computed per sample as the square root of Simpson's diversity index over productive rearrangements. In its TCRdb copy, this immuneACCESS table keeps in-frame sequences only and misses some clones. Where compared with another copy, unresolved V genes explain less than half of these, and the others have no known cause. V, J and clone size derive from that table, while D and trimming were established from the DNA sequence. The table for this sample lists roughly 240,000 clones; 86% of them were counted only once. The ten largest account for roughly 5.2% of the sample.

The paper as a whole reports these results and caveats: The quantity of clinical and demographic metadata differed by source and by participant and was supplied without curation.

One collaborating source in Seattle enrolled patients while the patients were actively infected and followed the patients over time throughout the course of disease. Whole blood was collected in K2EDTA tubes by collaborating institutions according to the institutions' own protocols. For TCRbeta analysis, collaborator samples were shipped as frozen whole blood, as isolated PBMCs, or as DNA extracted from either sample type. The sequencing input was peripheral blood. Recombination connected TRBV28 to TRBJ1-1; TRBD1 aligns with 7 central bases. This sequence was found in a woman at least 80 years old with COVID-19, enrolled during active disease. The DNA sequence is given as TGTGCCAGCAGTTTTTTAAGGGGGACAGTGAACACTGAAGCTTTCTTT. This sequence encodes CASSFLRGTVNTEAFF.